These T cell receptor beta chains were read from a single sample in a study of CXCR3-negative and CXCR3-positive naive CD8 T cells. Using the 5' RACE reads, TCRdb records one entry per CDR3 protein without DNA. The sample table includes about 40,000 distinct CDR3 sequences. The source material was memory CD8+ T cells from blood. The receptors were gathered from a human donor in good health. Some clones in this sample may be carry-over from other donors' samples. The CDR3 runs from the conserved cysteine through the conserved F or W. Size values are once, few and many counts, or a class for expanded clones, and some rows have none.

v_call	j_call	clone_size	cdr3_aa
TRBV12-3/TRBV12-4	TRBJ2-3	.	CASSPPTGRVTDTQYF
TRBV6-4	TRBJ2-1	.	CASSDGDSQEQFF
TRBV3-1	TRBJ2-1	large	CASSQDFNEQFF
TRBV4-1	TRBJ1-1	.	CASSPRELNTEAFF
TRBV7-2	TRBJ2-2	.	CASSLGGGTWELFF
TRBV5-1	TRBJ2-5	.	CASSSQETQYF
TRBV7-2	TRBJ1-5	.	CASSLFTLASNQPQHF
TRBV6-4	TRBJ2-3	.	CASSGTSGGTDTQYF
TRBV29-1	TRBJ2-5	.	CSVETGARQETQYF
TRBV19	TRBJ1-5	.	CASSPGDLTGQPQHF
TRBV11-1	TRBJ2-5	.	CASTATGGALETQYF
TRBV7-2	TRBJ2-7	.	CASSLDSSPTYEQYF
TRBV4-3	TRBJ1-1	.	CASSQDRYGGTEAFF
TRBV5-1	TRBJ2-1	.	CASTRESYNEQFF
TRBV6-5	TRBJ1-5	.	CASSRDRENQPQHF
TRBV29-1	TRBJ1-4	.	CSVHSGQEEKLFF
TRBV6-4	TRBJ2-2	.	CASSDSPSGGAGELFF
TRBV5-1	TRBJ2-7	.	CASSVDIGTGGSYEQYF
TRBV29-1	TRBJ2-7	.	CSVRVSLAGISYEQYF
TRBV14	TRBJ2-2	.	CASSQVQGPGELFF
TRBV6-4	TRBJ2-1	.	CASSDSTTTTEQFF
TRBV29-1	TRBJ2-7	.	CSVEDSSYEQYF
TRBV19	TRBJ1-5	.	CASVNWGNQPLHF
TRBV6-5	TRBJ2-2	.	CASSYSGTSGGGRTGELFF
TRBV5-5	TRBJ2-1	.	CASRAQGYNEQFF
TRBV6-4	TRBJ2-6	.	CASSDPGSGANVLTF
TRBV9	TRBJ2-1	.	CASSVRLYSGGAWNEQFF
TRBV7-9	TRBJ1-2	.	CASSLTGQGDDYTF
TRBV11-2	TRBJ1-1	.	CASSRFVRGTGGADTEAFF
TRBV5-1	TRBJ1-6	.	CASSLAGGYSPLHF
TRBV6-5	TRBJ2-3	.	CATGGLTDTQYF
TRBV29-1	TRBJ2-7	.	CSVSTGSVDEQYF
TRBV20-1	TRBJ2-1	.	CSAGRVDLSYNEQFF
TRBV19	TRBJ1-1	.	CASSIGTEAFF
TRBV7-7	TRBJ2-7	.	CASSSATGSYEQYF
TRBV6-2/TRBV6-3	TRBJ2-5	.	CASSYLPGTGGEETQYF
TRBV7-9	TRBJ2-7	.	CASSYDRVGYEQYF
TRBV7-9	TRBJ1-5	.	CASSLEGRGNQPQHF
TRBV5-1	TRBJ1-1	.	CASSLTGYTEAFF
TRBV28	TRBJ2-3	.	CASSFSEPTDTQYF
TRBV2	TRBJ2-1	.	CASSEAPRYSYNEQFF
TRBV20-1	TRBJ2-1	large	CSAEQPQSNSYNEQFF
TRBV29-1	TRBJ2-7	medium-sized	CSARTGNSYEQYF
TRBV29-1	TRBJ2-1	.	CSVSDSSYNEQFF
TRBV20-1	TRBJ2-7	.	CSARDSGTEYEQYF
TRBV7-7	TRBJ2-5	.	CASSYGRGSRETQYF
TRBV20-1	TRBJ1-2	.	CSARSWDRGHYGYTF
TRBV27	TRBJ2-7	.	CASREAAEEQYF
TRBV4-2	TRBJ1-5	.	CARSKPESQEIRNQPQHF
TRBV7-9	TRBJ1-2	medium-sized	CASSPGQGDYGYTF
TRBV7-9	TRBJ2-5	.	CASTSGGNLQETQYF
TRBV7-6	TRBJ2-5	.	CASSFMASGQETQYF
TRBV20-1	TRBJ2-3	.	CSTTETGTSGGATQYF
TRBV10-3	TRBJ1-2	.	CAISEGGEYYGYTF
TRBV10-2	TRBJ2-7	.	CASSVRGRGGDEQYF
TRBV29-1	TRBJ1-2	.	CSVEADSNYGYTF
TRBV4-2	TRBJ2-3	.	CASSQVSGEADTQYF
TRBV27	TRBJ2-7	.	CAVYSSTRAEQYF
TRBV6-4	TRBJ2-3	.	CASSESPTDTQYF